The rows below give T cell receptor beta chains drawn from one sample of a study of cytomegalovirus exposure and HLA in healthy donors. Repertoires were generated with immunoSEQ multiplex PCR, while TCRdb's copy carries only in-frame clones and drops some. The data contain some 90,000 clones, approximately 80% of them seen just once; the ten biggest clones take up about 23%. The sample taken for sequencing was PBMCs. Receptors originate from a woman between 50 and 59 years old in good health and CMV-seropositive. The CDR3 runs from the conserved cysteine through the conserved F or W. Fields, in order: D gene, J gene, clone size, V gene, CDR3 protein, CDR3 DNA. D genes are given only for firm matches. Some rows mark clone size as missing; the rest say once, few, many or name a class of expanded clone.

D gene: -
J gene: TRBJ1-3
clone size: few
V gene: TRBV6-5
CDR3 protein: CASSKGALGGNTIYF
CDR3 DNA: TGTGCCAGCAGTAAAGGGGCCCTAGGGGGAAACACCATATATTTT

D gene: TRBD1
J gene: TRBJ2-2
clone size: -
V gene: TRBV11-3
CDR3 protein: CASSFWIDRGNTGELFF
CDR3 DNA: TGTGCCAGCAGCTTTTGGATAGACAGGGGTAACACCGGGGAGCTGTTTTTC

D gene: TRBD1
J gene: TRBJ2-7
clone size: -
V gene: TRBV9
CDR3 protein: CASSLGTGGTYEQYF
CDR3 DNA: TGTGCCAGCAGTTTGGGGACAGGGGGCACCTACGAGCAGTACTTC

D gene: TRBD1
J gene: TRBJ2-3
clone size: -
V gene: TRBV7-3
CDR3 protein: CASSKGPDRVADTQYF
CDR3 DNA: TGTGCCAGCAGCAAAGGTCCGGACAGGGTGGCAGATACGCAGTATTTT

D gene: -
J gene: TRBJ2-1
clone size: -
V gene: TRBV5-4
CDR3 protein: CASSKDFYEQFF
CDR3 DNA: TGTGCCAGCAGCAAGGACTTCTATGAGCAGTTCTTC

D gene: -
J gene: TRBJ1-1
clone size: -
V gene: TRBV19
CDR3 protein: CASSIPSGRHTEAFF
CDR3 DNA: TGTGCCAGTAGTATACCATCAGGGCGGCACACTGAAGCTTTCTTT

D gene: -
J gene: TRBJ2-3
clone size: -
V gene: TRBV27
CDR3 protein: CASSLLSTDTQYF
CDR3 DNA: TGTGCCAGCAGTCTACTAAGCACAGATACGCAGTATTTT

D gene: -
J gene: TRBJ1-1
clone size: -
V gene: TRBV30
CDR3 protein: CAWNSMLSTEAFF
CDR3 DNA: TGTGCCTGGAACAGTATGTTGAGCACTGAAGCTTTCTTT

D gene: -
J gene: TRBJ2-7
clone size: -
V gene: TRBV5-1
CDR3 protein: CASSLQLSREQYF
CDR3 DNA: TGCGCCAGCAGCCTCCAGTTATCCAGGGAGCAGTACTTC

D gene: TRBD1
J gene: TRBJ2-7
clone size: few
V gene: TRBV5-1
CDR3 protein: CASSFDDRGPYEQYF
CDR3 DNA: TGCGCCAGCAGCTTCGACGACAGGGGTCCCTACGAGCAGTACTTC

D gene: TRBD2
J gene: TRBJ2-3
clone size: -
V gene: TRBV15
CDR3 protein: CATSGGREPDTQYF
CDR3 DNA: TGTGCCACCTCGGGAGGCCGGGAACCAGATACGCAGTATTTT

D gene: -
J gene: TRBJ1-2
clone size: -
V gene: TRBV7-3
CDR3 protein: CASSLTPGVLSYTF
CDR3 DNA: TGTGCCAGCAGCTTAACTCCAGGGGTACTGAGCTACACCTTC

D gene: TRBD1
J gene: TRBJ2-3
clone size: -
V gene: TRBV2
CDR3 protein: CASRSRTGERDTQYF
CDR3 DNA: TGTGCCAGCAGGAGCCGGACAGGGGAAAGAGATACGCAGTATTTT

D gene: -
J gene: TRBJ2-5
clone size: -
V gene: TRBV13
CDR3 protein: CASTGRDSIQETQYF
CDR3 DNA: TGTGCCAGCACCGGGCGGGACAGCATCCAAGAGACCCAGTACTTC

D gene: TRBD1
J gene: TRBJ1-6
clone size: -
V gene: TRBV19
CDR3 protein: CASRTGGSYNSPLHF
CDR3 DNA: TGTGCCAGTAGGACAGGGGGCTCCTATAATTCACCCCTCCACTTT

D gene: -
J gene: TRBJ1-2
clone size: once
V gene: TRBV29-1
CDR3 protein: CSVPVEGDGYTF
CDR3 DNA: TGCAGCGTCCCCGTCGAGGGAGATGGCTACACCTTC

D gene: TRBD1
J gene: TRBJ2-3
clone size: -
V gene: TRBV5-1
CDR3 protein: CASQTGQGADTQYF
CDR3 DNA: TGCGCCAGCCAAACCGGACAGGGGGCAGATACGCAGTATTTT

D gene: -
J gene: TRBJ1-2
clone size: -
V gene: TRBV6-5
CDR3 protein: CASSTGLFAYGYTF
CDR3 DNA: TGTGCCAGCAGTACAGGGTTGTTTGCCTATGGCTACACCTTC

D gene: TRBD1
J gene: TRBJ1-2
clone size: few
V gene: TRBV29-1
CDR3 protein: CSAGTDYGYTF
CDR3 DNA: TGCAGCGCTGGGACAGACTATGGCTACACCTTC

D gene: -
J gene: TRBJ2-1
clone size: -
V gene: TRBV25-1
CDR3 protein: CASSGKQGSNEQFF
CDR3 DNA: TGTGCCAGCAGTGGAAAGCAGGGGTCGAATGAGCAGTTCTTC

D gene: -
J gene: TRBJ2-5
clone size: -
V gene: TRBV11-2
CDR3 protein: CASSLGLASETQYF
CDR3 DNA: TGTGCCAGCAGCTTAGGGCTAGCCTCGGAGACCCAGTACTTC

D gene: -
J gene: TRBJ2-3
clone size: few
V gene: TRBV7-8
CDR3 protein: CASSSFLTDTQYF
CDR3 DNA: TGTGCCAGCAGCTCTTTCTTGACAGATACGCAGTATTTT

D gene: TRBD1
J gene: TRBJ2-7
clone size: -
V gene: TRBV5-1
CDR3 protein: CASSSKPYRDRVLTRGYEQYF
CDR3 DNA: TGCGCCAGCAGCTCGAAGCCTTACCGGGACAGGGTCCTCACCAGGGGCTACGAGCAGTACTTC

D gene: -
J gene: TRBJ1-2
clone size: -
V gene: TRBV9
CDR3 protein: CASRGTSNYGYTF
CDR3 DNA: TGTGCCAGCAGAGGGACATCTAACTATGGCTACACCTTC

D gene: -
J gene: TRBJ2-3
clone size: -
V gene: TRBV5-8
CDR3 protein: CASSRRGRPDTQYF
CDR3 DNA: TGTGCCAGCAGCAGGAGGGGGCGCCCAGATACGCAGTATTTT

D gene: TRBD1
J gene: TRBJ1-5
clone size: -
V gene: TRBV30
CDR3 protein: CAWSRGQGEQPQHF
CDR3 DNA: TGTGCCTGGAGTCGGGGACAGGGGGAACAGCCCCAGCATTTT

D gene: -
J gene: TRBJ2-5
clone size: -
V gene: TRBV6-5
CDR3 protein: CASRERNQETQYF
CDR3 DNA: TGTGCCAGCAGGGAGCGGAACCAAGAGACCCAGTACTTC

D gene: -
J gene: TRBJ1-1
clone size: -
V gene: TRBV7-8
CDR3 protein: CASSFDTNRAFF
CDR3 DNA: TGTGCCAGCAGCTTTGACACAAACCGGGCTTTCTTT

D gene: -
J gene: TRBJ1-1
clone size: -
V gene: TRBV2
CDR3 protein: CATKAEMNTEAFF
CDR3 DNA: TGTGCCACCAAAGCGGAAATGAACACTGAAGCTTTCTTT

D gene: TRBD1
J gene: TRBJ1-3
clone size: -
V gene: TRBV10-2
CDR3 protein: CASSEEGQPGNTIYF
CDR3 DNA: TGCGCCAGCAGTGAGGAGGGACAGCCTGGAAACACCATATATTTT

D gene: -
J gene: TRBJ1-1
clone size: few
V gene: TRBV6-1
CDR3 protein: CASSELGRVATEAFF
CDR3 DNA: TGTGCCAGCAGTGAACTCGGCAGGGTGGCCACTGAAGCTTTCTTT

D gene: -
J gene: TRBJ1-6
clone size: -
V gene: TRBV30
CDR3 protein: CAWRIGGGAMDSPLHF
CDR3 DNA: TGTGCCTGGAGGATAGGGGGAGGGGCTATGGATTCACCCCTCCACTTT

D gene: -
J gene: TRBJ2-7
clone size: -
V gene: TRBV6-6
CDR3 protein: CASALKGTVHEQYF
CDR3 DNA: TGTGCCAGCGCCCTTAAGGGGACTGTCCACGAGCAGTACTTC

D gene: -
J gene: TRBJ2-1
clone size: few
V gene: TRBV7-8
CDR3 protein: CASSLWTQLDYNEQFF
CDR3 DNA: TGTGCCAGCAGCTTATGGACACAGCTTGACTACAATGAGCAGTTCTTC

D gene: -
J gene: TRBJ1-2
clone size: -
V gene: TRBV29-1
CDR3 protein: CSVSTGSNYGYTF
CDR3 DNA: TGCAGCGTTTCGACAGGATCTAACTATGGCTACACCTTC

D gene: -
J gene: TRBJ2-2
clone size: -
V gene: TRBV6-6
CDR3 protein: CASSYSETGELFF
CDR3 DNA: TGTGCCAGCAGTTACTCAGAGACCGGGGAGCTGTTTTTT

D gene: TRBD2
J gene: TRBJ2-3
clone size: -
V gene: TRBV11-1
CDR3 protein: CASSFAAGTSGTDTQYF
CDR3 DNA: TGTGCCAGCAGCTTTGCAGCCGGGACTAGCGGAACAGATACGCAGTATTTT

D gene: TRBD1
J gene: TRBJ1-1
clone size: -
V gene: TRBV30
CDR3 protein: CAWTGGLMNTEAFF
CDR3 DNA: TGTGCCTGGACAGGGGGTCTCATGAACACTGAAGCTTTCTTT

D gene: TRBD2
J gene: TRBJ2-1
clone size: few
V gene: TRBV11-1
CDR3 protein: CASSLGLAGVYNEQFF
CDR3 DNA: TGTGCCAGCAGCTTAGGACTAGCGGGGGTTTACAATGAGCAGTTCTTC

D gene: -
J gene: TRBJ1-1
clone size: -
V gene: TRBV30
CDR3 protein: CAWSVTEGTEAFF
CDR3 DNA: TGTGCCTGGAGTGTAACGGAGGGGACCGAAGCTTTCTTT

D gene: -
J gene: TRBJ2-2
clone size: -
V gene: TRBV9
CDR3 protein: CASSYRAGGELFF
CDR3 DNA: TGTGCCAGCAGTTACAGGGCGGGCGGGGAGCTGTTTTTT

D gene: -
J gene: TRBJ2-1
clone size: -
V gene: TRBV9
CDR3 protein: CASSVATAETYNEQFF
CDR3 DNA: TGTGCCAGCAGCGTAGCTACAGCGGAGACCTACAATGAGCAGTTCTTC

D gene: TRBD2
J gene: TRBJ2-1
clone size: -
V gene: TRBV5-1
CDR3 protein: CASSWTSGSSYEQFF
CDR3 DNA: TGCGCCAGCAGCTGGACTAGCGGGAGTAGTTATGAGCAGTTCTTC

D gene: -
J gene: TRBJ1-6
clone size: -
V gene: TRBV28
CDR3 protein: CASSFAAGGVNSPLHF
CDR3 DNA: TGTGCCAGCAGTTTCGCTGCCGGGGGAGTCAATTCACCCCTCCACTTT

D gene: -
J gene: TRBJ1-2
clone size: -
V gene: TRBV5-1
CDR3 protein: CASSLGDIYGYTF
CDR3 DNA: TGCGCCAGCAGCTTGGGGGACATTTATGGCTACACCTTC

D gene: -
J gene: TRBJ1-6
clone size: -
V gene: TRBV27
CDR3 protein: CACQGRVDSPLHF
CDR3 DNA: TGTGCCTGTCAAGGCAGGGTTGATTCACCCCTCCACTTT

D gene: TRBD1
J gene: TRBJ2-7
clone size: once
V gene: TRBV6-5
CDR3 protein: CASSYSLQGASYEQYF
CDR3 DNA: TGTGCCAGCAGTTACTCGTTGCAGGGGGCCTCCTACGAGCAGTACTTC

D gene: -
J gene: TRBJ1-1
clone size: -
V gene: TRBV20-1
CDR3 protein: CSADSVTEAFF
CDR3 DNA: TGCAGTGCTGATAGCGTCACTGAAGCTTTCTTT

D gene: -
J gene: TRBJ1-5
clone size: -
V gene: TRBV11-2
CDR3 protein: CASSFSGTLNQPQHF
CDR3 DNA: TGTGCCAGCAGCTTTTCCGGGACACTCAATCAGCCCCAGCATTTT

D gene: TRBD2
J gene: TRBJ2-7
clone size: -
V gene: TRBV2
CDR3 protein: CASSEGLGEQYF
CDR3 DNA: TGTGCCAGCAGTGAGGGACTAGGTGAGCAGTACTTC